This T cell receptor (beta chain) was recorded in a study of blood T cell repertoires in COVID-19 (dated by TCRdb to about 2020). About the investigation overall: The collaborator samples originated in the United States, Italy and Spain and spanned the acute and convalescent phases of COVID-19. The material from the prospective study consisted of cDNA or gDNA derived from T cells, B-cell-depleted T cells, or PBMCs. Deeply sampled blood TCRbeta repertoires from subjects exposed to, actively infected with, or recovered from COVID-19 were included in the dataset. A freely available public database, intended as a resource for researchers studying the immune response to SARS-CoV-2, is where the repertoires were released. Samples were obtained from the ongoing ImmuneRACE study (first 160 participants) and from about 1,300 subjects provided by 6 global collaborators. The sample metadata nearly always contained a de-identified subject ID, COVID-19 status, age in years and sex. HLA class I and class II types, where available, came from metadata supplied by the sample provider rather than from assay-based typing.

The immunoSEQ Assay, a bias-controlled multiplex PCR, was used to amplify TCRbeta CDR3 regions from genomic DNA. The original pipeline was this. The number of nucleated cells in each sample was estimated by amplification of reference gene primers within the assay. To quantify the absolute abundance of each unique TCRbeta CDR3 rearrangement, sequence reads were collapsed and filtered. For each sample, productive Simpson clonality was calculated as the square root of Simpson's diversity index over productive rearrangements. Entries here come from immuneACCESS through TCRdb and include only in-frame sequences with V and J called. Some clones fail to appear in such tables; in the studies checked, an unresolved V gene covers under half of the shortfall, and the cause of the remainder is unknown. That table furnishes V, J and clone size, whereas the DNA furnished D and trimming. Across this sample there are about 92,000 clones, with about 83% seen only once. Around 19% of the sample goes to the ten largest clones.

As regards this clone: Its specific antigen is unknown. No much larger clone exists at a distance of one base, and base qualities are not known.

The V end loses 4 bases and the J end loses 5 bases, and a stretch of 16 bases separates them. Spanning cysteine to phenylalanine, the CDR3 consists of 14 amino acids. Just CDR3 DNA is preserved here, 42 bases in frame from base 1. According to the germline V gene, CDR1 reads SGHRS and CDR2 reads YFSETQ. Results and caveats for the whole study, not just this receptor: The quantity of clinical and demographic metadata differed by source and by participant and was supplied without curation.

At one collaborating source in Seattle, patients were enrolled during active infection and were followed longitudinally through the course of disease. Each collaborating institution followed its own protocols to collect whole blood in K2EDTA tubes. For TCRbeta analysis, collaborators shipped samples as frozen whole blood, isolated PBMCs, or DNA extracted from either of those sample types. The TCR originated in a woman in her sixties or seventies with COVID-19, enrolled during active disease. Sequenced: peripheral blood. Rearrangement joined TRBV5-1 to TRBJ2-7, with TRBD2 as a weak D call on 6 bases. The nucleotide sequence is given as TGCGCCAGCAGCCCGCCACTAGCCACCCACGAGCAGTACTTC. Protein translation: CASSPPLATHEQYF.